The 29 T cell receptor beta chains listed next were all sequenced from one sample in a study of cytomegalovirus exposure and HLA in healthy donors. This PCR relied on a set of 60 Vbeta primers and 13 Jbeta primers. Assay used: immunoSEQ multiplex PCR; TCRdb lists only in-frame clones, some missing. Of 150,000 to 200,000 clones listed, over 75% were seen once; the top ten hold 0.2% to 0.3%. The sequenced material came from PBMCs. The receptors shown here come from a girl younger than two in good health and CMV-seronegative.

The DNA for the CDR3 is TGCGCCAGCAGCTTGGCCACAGGAGTCTACGAGCAGTACTTC. Encoded protein: CASSLATGVYEQYF. The gene calls are TRBV5-1 and TRBJ2-7; the D gene is possibly TRBD1 (5 bases). Germline V gene lookup returns CDR1 SGHRS and CDR2 YFSETQ. The CDR3 covers 14 residues. V was trimmed by 0 bases and J by 3 bases, leaving 10 bases between them.

The chain uses TRBV5-1 and TRBJ2-1, with 8 bases fitting TRBD1. Trimming removed 4 bases from V and 7 bases from J; junction bases left unmatched: 10. Germline values: CDR1 SGHRS, CDR2 YFSETQ. This CDR3 contains 15 residues. This chain's CDR3 is CASSVGTDRENEQFF. The CDR3 nucleotides read TGCGCCAGCAGCGTAGGAACGGACAGGGAGAATGAGCAGTTCTTC.

V is TRBV7-9 and J is TRBJ2-1, with a possible D match to TRBD1 (5 bases). The CDR3 covers 14 residues. CDR1 and CDR2 from the germline V gene are SEHNR and FQNEAQ (reference sequence). V lost 4 bases to trimming and J lost 3 bases, with 10 bases between them. In nucleotides, the CDR3 is TGTGCCAGCAGCTCAACAGGAGTCTACAATGAGCAGTTCTTC. It encodes CASSSTGVYNEQFF. The full variable domain, rest sourced from reference TRBV7-9 and TRBJ2-1, is DTGVSQNPRHKITKRGQNVTFRCDPISEHNRLYWYRQTLGQGPEFLTYFQNEAQLEKSRLLSDRFSAERPKGSFSTLEIQRTEQGDSAMYLCASSSTGVYNEQFFGPGTRLTVL.

The chain employs TRBV5-1 and TRBJ2-7, with TRBD1 identical over 9 bases. This CDR3 is built from 15 residues. V gave up 5 bases and J gave up 1 base; unmatched junction bases: 7. The germline V gene encodes CDR1 SGHRS and CDR2 YFSETQ. The CDR3 region is CASSSVGTGSYEQYF. Here the CDR3 DNA reads TGCGCCAGCAGTTCAGTCGGGACAGGGTCCTACGAGCAGTACTTC.

To note about this clone: A junction end diverges from the germline sequence, so it may reflect a read error. The chain employs TRBV7-7 and TRBJ2-7, with 8 nucleotides matching TRBD1. Germline-derived CDR1 and CDR2 are SSHAT and FNYEAQ (reference sequence). This CDR3 has 15 amino acids. CDR3 in amino acids: CASSPGQDSSYEQYF. For the CDR3, the DNA is TGTGCTAGCAGCCCGGGACAGGACTCCTCCTACGAGCAGTACTTC.

The genes are TRBV29-1 and TRBJ2-7; TRBD2 agrees at 12 bases. The CDR3 has 16 amino acids. CDR1 SQVTM and CDR2 ANQGSEA come from the germline V gene. The trim removed 2 bases at V and 3 bases at J, leaving 8 bases unmatched. As DNA, the CDR3 is TGCAGCGTTGAACGGCTAGCGGGGGGGTATTTCTACGAGCAGTACTTC. Its translation: CSVERLAGGYFYEQYF.

The V call is TRBV2, the J call TRBJ2-3; possible D gene TRBD2, 6 bases. The CDR3 totals 14 residues. The germline gives CDR1 SNHLY, CDR2 FYNNEI. Trimming shortened V by 5 bases and J by 5 bases, and 14 bases separated the two germline ends. CDR3 in amino acids: CASSRSGPRDTQYF. The CDR3 coding sequence is TGTGCCAGCAGTCGGAGCGGGCCCCGAGATACGCAGTATTTT. Together with reference TRBV2 and TRBJ2-3, the CDR3 gives the full variable domain: EPEVTQTPSHQVTQMGQEVILRCVPISNHLYFYWYRQILGQKVEFLVSFYNNEISEKSEIFDDQFSVERPDGSNFTLKIRSTKLEDSAMYFCASSRSGPRDTQYFGPGTRLTVL.

Details on this clone: Germline and junction disagree at one end, which may indicate a read error. V is TRBV6-6 and J is TRBJ2-1, with 7 bases matching TRBD2. This CDR3 has 15 amino acids. The V gene's germline CDR1 is MNHNY and CDR2 SVGAGI (reference sequence). The CDR3 sequence is CASSPRTSGNNEQFF. The CDR3 DNA is TGTGCCAGCAGTCCGCGGACTAGTGGAAACAACGAGCAGTTCTTC.

This chain uses TRBV6-1 with TRBJ1-6; 7 bases are a match to TRBD1. The CDR3 is 15 amino acids. Germline V gives CDR1 MNHNS, CDR2 SASEGT. The trim removed 6 bases at V and 6 bases at J, leaving 8 bases unmatched. The CDR3, as DNA: TGTGCCAGCAGCTTACAGGGGCACTTTAATTCACCCCTCCACTTT. It encodes CASSLQGHFNSPLHF.

In its sample, this clone was seen once. The chain recombines TRBV7-2 with TRBJ2-3; 7 bases match TRBD2. Unmatched junction bases numbered 7, after V lost 2 bases and J lost 8 bases. The length of the CDR3 is 14 residues. Germline V gene lookup returns CDR1 SGHTA and CDR2 FQGNSA. DNA for the CDR3: TGTGCCAGCAGCTTAATCCGGGAGGAGCCTACGCAGTATTTT. This translates into CASSLIREEPTQYF. The full variable domain, in which reference TRBV7-2 and TRBJ2-3 provide the parts outside the CDR3, is GAGVSQSPSNKVTEKGKDVELRCDPISGHTALYWYRQSLGQGLEFLIYFQGNSAPDKSGLPSDRFSAERTGGSVSTLTIQRTQQEDSAVYLCASSLIREEPTQYFGPGTRLTVL.

V and J are TRBV5-6 and TRBJ2-7; perhaps TRBD2 as D (6 bases). V was clipped by 0 bases and J by 6 bases, with 10 bases between them. Looked up from germline, CDR1 is SGHDT and CDR2 is YYEEEE. The CDR3 contains 13 residues. CDR3 nucleotides: TGTGCCAGCAGCTTGGAGGCGGGGCGCGAGCAGTACTTC. It translates to CASSLEAGREQYF.

The chain recombines TRBV5-1 with TRBJ2-7; TRBD2 aligns across 12 bases. J lost 6 bases, V lost 0 bases, and 4 bases had no gene match. Germline V gene data show CDR1 as SGHRS and CDR2 as YFSETQ. The CDR3 spans 15 residues. CDR3 region: CASSLVGLAGSEQYF. As DNA, the CDR3 is TGCGCCAGCAGCTTGGTTGGACTAGCGGGAAGCGAGCAGTACTTC.

This chain links TRBV5-1 with TRBJ2-1, with D perhaps matching TRBD1 (5 bases). CDR1 is SGHRS and CDR2 is YFSETQ in the germline V gene. This CDR3 has 14 residues. V gave up 5 bases and J gave up 5 bases, with 14 bases separating them. This CDR3 is CASRTQGRDNEQFF. CDR3 sequence (DNA): TGCGCCAGCAGAACTCAGGGTCGGGACAATGAGCAGTTCTTC.

This clone has just one count. The chain combines TRBV23-1 with TRBJ2-7; 7 nucleotides line up with TRBD2. TRBV23-1 is treated as an ORF (open reading frame) with a function not yet certain. This CDR3 contains 14 residues. Trimming removed 0 bases from V and 3 bases from J; junction bases left unmatched: 2. CDR3 coding DNA: TGCGCCAGCAGTCAATCTCGGGGGGACTACGAGCAGTACTTC. As protein: CASSQSRGDYEQYF.

This rearrangement joins TRBV29-1 to TRBJ2-1; D not certain. Deletions cut 6 bases from V and 0 bases from J, with 15 bases between. CDR3 length equals 15 residues. Germline V gene sequence: CDR1 SQVTM, CDR2 ANQGSEA. CDR3 sequence: CSVGKAARSYNEQFF. CDR3 sequence (DNA): TGCAGCGTCGGTAAGGCGGCCCGCTCCTACAATGAGCAGTTCTTC.

The CDR3 nucleotides are TGTGCCAGCAGCTTAACCTCAGGGGGCGCCGGTAGCTATGGCTACACCTTC. Its protein is CASSLTSGGAGSYGYTF. The gene calls are TRBV7-2 and TRBJ1-2; 8 bases are shared with TRBD1. This CDR3 spans 17 amino acids. CDR1 is SGHTA and CDR2 is FQGNSA in the germline V gene. J was trimmed by 4 bases and V by 2 bases; bases with no gene match: 12.

The rearrangement links TRBV9 to TRBJ2-5; D is uncertain. CDR3 length equals 13 residues. Germline-derived CDR1 and CDR2 are SGDLS and YYNGEE. V dropped 2 bases and J dropped 3 bases, with 8 bases sitting between them. The CDR3: CASSVMAEETQYF. In DNA, the CDR3 is TGTGCCAGCAGCGTTATGGCAGAAGAGACCCAGTACTTC. Variable domain in full (rest from reference TRBV9 and TRBJ2-5): DSGVTQTPKHLITATGQRVTLRCSPRSGDLSVYWYQQSLDQGLQFLIQYYNGEERAKGNILERFSAQQFPDLHSELNLSSLELGDSALYFCASSVMAEETQYFGPGTRLLVL.

The chain combines TRBV1 with TRBJ2-1; TRBD2, the table's D call, lacks a check against the DNA. TRBV1 is a pseudogene segment. The CDR3 contains 15 residues. In DNA form, the CDR3 reads TGCACCAGCAGCCATCCCTTCCGGACTTTTTCTTGGCAGTTCTTC. Its protein product is CTSSHPFRTFSWQFF.

This clone has a handful of counts. The CDR3 loop reads CASSYGTGGYGYTF. CDR3 sequence (DNA): TGTGCCAGCAGTTACGGGACAGGGGGCTATGGCTACACCTTC. V gene TRBV6-6 combines with J gene TRBJ1-2, with TRBD1 matching 11 bases. The CDR3 covers 14 residues. V lost 2 bases to trimming and J lost 4 bases; unmatched junction nucleotides: 0. The germline V gene encodes CDR1 MNHNY and CDR2 SVGAGI (reference sequence).

This clone was counted between two and nine times. The chain links TRBV7-2 to TRBJ1-1; perhaps TRBD1 as D (5 bases). V was pared by 3 bases and J by 4 bases, with 15 bases between. This CDR3 is 15 amino acids long. From germline, CDR1 is SGHTA and CDR2 FQGNSA. CDR3 amino acids: CASSLSGIRSTEAFF. For the CDR3, the DNA is TGTGCCAGCAGCTTGTCAGGGATAAGGAGCACTGAAGCTTTCTTT.

The chain uses TRBV27 and TRBJ1-3; 10 bases fit TRBD1. J was trimmed by 4 bases and V by 5 bases; bases with no gene match: 2. There are 14 residues in the CDR3. Germline V lookup: CDR1 MNHEY, CDR2 SMNVEV (reference sequence). The CDR3 loop reads CASSTTGGGNTIYF. The DNA of the CDR3 is TGTGCCAGCAGTACGACAGGGGGCGGAAACACCATATATTTT.

This clone has just one count. This sequence joins TRBV7-6 and TRBJ2-6, with 8 bases that match TRBD1. Unmatched junction bases numbered 9, after V lost 2 bases and J lost 3 bases. The V gene's germline CDR1 is SGHVS and CDR2 FNYEAQ. This CDR3 has 18 amino acids. The CDR3 DNA reads TGTGCCAGCAGCTTAAACGTACAGGGGGTTAGTGGGGCCAACGTCCTGACTTTC. It translates to CASSLNVQGVSGANVLTF. Combining the CDR3 with reference TRBV7-6 and TRBJ2-6 gives the whole variable domain GAGVSQSPRYKVTKRGQDVALRCDPISGHVSLYWYRQALGQGPEFLTYFNYEAQQDKSGLPNDRFSAERPEGSISTLTIQRTEQRDSAMYRCASSLNVQGVSGANVLTFGAGSRLTVL.

This sequence joins TRBV19 and TRBJ2-2, with D tentatively TRBD2 (6 bases). Germline V CDR1 and CDR2: LNHDA, SQIVND (reference sequence). Trimming shortened V by 6 bases and J by 9 bases, and 17 bases separated the two germline ends. This CDR3 comprises 14 residues. CDR3 in amino acids: CASRPGTSRWELFF. The CDR3 region has the DNA TGTGCCAGTAGACCCGGGACTTCACGGTGGGAGCTGTTTTTT.

The chain has TRBV29-1 and TRBJ1-2, with TRBD1 identical over 11 bases. The V gene's germline CDR1 is SQVTM and CDR2 ANQGSEA. Trimming removed 3 bases from V and 8 bases from J; junction bases left unmatched: 2. This CDR3 is 12 amino acids long. The CDR3 bases are TGCAGCGTTGAGGACAGGGGGCGAGGCTACACCTTC. Its translation is CSVEDRGRGYTF.

The V gene is TRBV6-5, the J gene TRBJ1-6; 9 bases line up with TRBD1. Germline lookup yields CDR1 MNHEY and CDR2 SVGAGI. The J segment lost 4 bases and the V segment lost 6 bases, leaving 1 base of the junction unmatched. The CDR3 totals 14 residues. CDR3 in DNA: TGTGCCAGCAGGGGGACAGGGTATAATTCACCCCTCCACTTT. It encodes CASRGTGYNSPLHF.

The V gene is TRBV18, the J gene TRBJ1-1; D is perhaps TRBD1 (6 bases). CDR1 and CDR2 (germline): KGHSH, LQKENI. The CDR3 runs 15 residues. The V end was cut by 0 bases, the J end by 3 bases, with 11 bases between. CDR3: CASSPPRGGHTEAFF. In DNA form, the CDR3 reads TGTGCCAGCTCACCACCGCGGGGGGGGCACACTGAAGCTTTCTTT.

The rearrangement joins TRBV11-2 to TRBJ2-7, with TRBD2 as a possible D gene (6 bases). Germline V gene data show CDR1 as SGHAT and CDR2 as FQNNGV. The CDR3 has 16 amino acids. Trimming left V 1 base short and J 4 bases short, with 17 bases between. The CDR3 loop reads CASSLVLWDSLYEQYF. The CDR3 region has the DNA TGTGCCAGCAGCTTAGTTTTGTGGGACTCTTTATACGAGCAGTACTTC.

This rearrangement joins TRBV6-4 to TRBJ1-1; TRBD1 matches at 7 bases. V lost 2 bases and J lost 3; bases outside the gene matches: 3. Germline V gene data show CDR1 as MRHNA and CDR2 as SNTAGT. The CDR3 is made up of 14 amino acids. The CDR3 loop is CASSDGTVDTEAFF. CDR3 in DNA: TGTGCCAGCAGTGACGGGACAGTGGACACTGAAGCTTTCTTT.

The table lists this clone with a count of one. An end of the junction differs from the germline gene, which may be a read error. The chain is built from TRBV6-1 and TRBJ2-7; 9 nucleotides match TRBD2. Germline values: CDR1 MNHNS, CDR2 SASEGT. CDR3 length equals 14 residues. CDR3 nucleotides: TGTGCCAGCAGAGAAGCGGGAGGTGCCTACGAGCAGTACTTC. Amino acids: CASREAGGAYEQYF.